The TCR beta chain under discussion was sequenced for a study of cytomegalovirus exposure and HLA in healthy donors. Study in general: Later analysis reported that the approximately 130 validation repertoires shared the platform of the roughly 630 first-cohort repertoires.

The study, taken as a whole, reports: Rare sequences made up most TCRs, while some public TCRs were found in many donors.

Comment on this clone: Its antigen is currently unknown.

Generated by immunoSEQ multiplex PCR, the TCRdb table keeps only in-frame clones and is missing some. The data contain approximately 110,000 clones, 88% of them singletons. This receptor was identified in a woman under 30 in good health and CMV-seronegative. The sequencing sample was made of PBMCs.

CDR3 sequence reads: CASSQWDSEAFF. The DNA of the CDR3 is TGCGCCAGCAGCCAATGGGACTCTGAAGCTTTCTTT. V is TRBV4-1 and J is TRBJ1-1; D is possibly TRBD1 (5 bases). The CDR3 covers 12 residues. Germline CDR1 reads MGHRA; CDR2 reads YSYEKL. Trimming removed 2 bases at V and 6 bases at J, with 7 bases between.